The T cell receptor (beta chain) described here comes from a study of cytomegalovirus exposure and HLA in healthy donors (dated by TCRdb to about 2017). Regarding the study in general: A later analysis indicated that the 120 validation repertoires were generated on the platform also employed for the approximately 690 repertoires of the first cohort. The aim of the study was to test whether cataloging public T cell receptors could identify signatures of past pathogen exposure. A separate validation cohort of 100 to 150 different subjects was used in addition to the roughly 620-subject first cohort. The study combined high-throughput TCR immunosequencing, statistical association of individual TCRs with disease status, and machine learning to predict cytomegalovirus infection status. Overall study outcomes, separate from this receptor: Most TCR sequences were observed very rarely across donors, whereas some public TCRs were present in many individuals. A later analysis had no HLA typing for the validation cohort, so co-occurrence there was scored across all 130 or so repertoires. The study listed 170 or so TCR beta chains as associated with cytomegalovirus. The classifier was reported to diagnose cytomegalovirus status with high specificity and sensitivity in both the original and validation cohorts. A later analysis found that TCRs clustered in the first cohort also tended to co-occur in the roughly 120 validation repertoires, with approximately 94% of cluster scores above 0. It was suggested by the authors that the approach could potentially be generalized to other disease states and immunological phenotypes. Three of the identified cytomegalovirus-associated TCR beta chains were confirmed in vitro to be specific for cytomegalovirus antigens.

The method was the immunoSEQ multiplex PCR assay. The authors' pipeline ran thus. A statistical classification framework was built to diagnose cytomegalovirus status from the catalog of TCR beta chain sequences. TCRdb mirrors the immuneACCESS table, restricted to in-frame sequences. Some clones are absent from its copies; in checked studies, under half trace to an unresolved V gene, and the reason for the others is unknown. V and J calls and clone size are given by that table; D and trimming were obtained from the DNA. The sample includes 150,000 to 200,000 clones, with more than 70% observed a single time. Roughly 1.5% of the sample rests with the top ten. As for this clone: There is no known antigen for this receptor. Base qualities are not at hand, and no much larger clone is one base apart.

The donors were included in the validation cohort of some 110 subjects, a group kept apart from the approximately 700-subject first cohort. The specimen was PBMCs. The receptor's source is a woman between 18 and 29 years old in good health and CMV-seronegative.

The CDR3 reads CASSTDRGYNEQFF. The DNA sequence is given as TGTGCCAGCAGTACGGACAGGGGGTACAATGAGCAGTTCTTC. The chain links TRBV27 with TRBJ2-1, with TRBD1 identical over 10 junction bases. The V end gives up 5 bases and the J end 4 bases, leaving 2 bases in the junction not matched to a gene. There are 14 amino acids in the CDR3, from cysteine to phenylalanine inclusive. The entry retains the CDR3 DNA only, 42 bases that are in frame from base 1. From a lookup of the germline V gene (reference sequence), CDR1 and CDR2 are MNHEY and SMNVEV.